This T cell receptor beta chain was profiled in a study of blood T cell repertoires in COVID-19. Study at large: Some COVID-19 samples were acute and others convalescent; all came from the United States, Italy and Spain. T cells, B-cell-depleted T cells, or PBMCs supplied cDNA or gDNA.

Original processing methods: From reference gene primer amplification, estimates of nucleated cell counts were derived. Assay used: immunoSEQ multiplex PCR; TCRdb lists only in-frame clones, some missing. V, J and clone size derive from that table, while D and trimming were established from the DNA sequence. The table records hundreds of thousands of clones, around nine tenths of them present only once. This clone was seen a few times. The germline CDR1 and CDR2 sequences are SNHLY and FYNNEI. Trimming pared 6 bases from V and 4 bases from J, leaving 17 bases between. This CDR3 spans 15 amino acids. The chain employs TRBV2 and TRBJ2-3, with D perhaps matching TRBD1 (6 bases). The clonotype originates from a man between 65 and 79 years old with acute or convalescent COVID-19. The sequenced material came from peripheral blood. The CDR3 here is CASRLQGTPPDTQYF. The CDR3 nucleotides are TGTGCCAGCAGGTTACAGGGTACCCCCCCAGATACGCAGTATTTT.